The subject of this entry is one TCR beta chain. The germline V gene encodes CDR1 GTSNPN and CDR2 SVGIG (reference sequence). Trimming stripped 3 bases from V and 2 bases from J, with 16 bases between. The CDR3 is 15 amino acids. This record belongs to a study of blood T cell repertoires in COVID-19. Study details: The United States, Italy and Spain supplied acute and convalescent COVID-19 samples. Sources were T cells, B-cell-depleted T cells, or PBMCs; the material itself was cDNA or gDNA.

In the original workflow: For nucleated cells, counts were estimated from reference gene primer amplification. Assay used: immunoSEQ multiplex PCR; TCRdb lists only in-frame clones, some missing. The V and J calls and clone size are taken from that table; D and trimming were inferred from the DNA. Of approximately 61,000 clones listed, around four fifths are singletons. The V and J genes are TRBV30 and TRBJ1-1; D is unresolved. The TCR was taken from a human donor in a cohort sampled during active COVID-19. Sequences were obtained from peripheral blood. CDR3 amino acids: CAWSRETLLNTEAFF. CDR3 coding DNA: TGTGCCTGGAGCCGGGAAACACTCCTAAACACTGAAGCTTTCTTT.